Listed below are T cell receptor beta chains from one sample, sequenced in a study of shared clonotypes between healthy human individuals. The assay was immunoSEQ multiplex PCR, and TCRdb's table has in-frame clones only and misses some. The repertoire consists of millions of clones, with 93% occurring once and the leading ten covering more than 1.5%. What was sequenced was naive CD8+ T cells from PBMCs. The receptors here all came from a man between 18 and 35 years old in good health. Some clones in this sample may be carry-over from other donors' samples. Each CDR3 is given with its conserved first and last residue. The D gene is left open where the match is weak. The size entry is marked missing in some rows and otherwise reads once, few, many or a size class.

d_gene	j_gene	v_gene	abundance	CDR3nt	CDR3aa
.	TRBJ1-4	TRBV9	.	TGTGCCAGCAGCCACTCCGGGACAAGGGACGAAAAACTGTTTTTT	CASSHSGTRDEKLFF
.	TRBJ2-5	TRBV5-6	.	TGTGCCAGCAGCTTGGCGTTTTTGGGGCAAGAGACCCAGTACTTC	CASSLAFLGQETQYF
.	TRBJ1-2	TRBV6-1	.	TGTGCCAGCAAGAAGCCGGGGGCCGATGGCTACACCTTC	CASKKPGADGYTF
.	TRBJ1-1	TRBV4-2	.	TGTGCCAGCAGCCAAGATTACGGGGGGCTCACTGAAGCTTTCTTT	CASSQDYGGLTEAFF
TRBD2	TRBJ2-7	TRBV5-4	.	TGTGCCAGCAGCCCCGCGGGACTAGGCTCCTACGAGCAGTACTTC	CASSPAGLGSYEQYF
TRBD2	TRBJ2-1	TRBV27	.	TGTGCCAGCAGTATTTTAGCGGGAGGGAAGGGCGATGAGCAGTTCTTC	CASSILAGGKGDEQFF
.	TRBJ1-1	TRBV27	.	TGTGCCAGCAGCTTTCGACCCTCGAGTGGCACTGAAGCTTTCTTT	CASSFRPSSGTEAFF
.	TRBJ2-7	TRBV19	.	TGTGCCAGTAGTATATCGTTCGGTTGGCAGGGCCTTGGCTCCGAGCAGTACTTC	CASSISFGWQGLGSEQYF
TRBD1	TRBJ2-1	TRBV27	.	TGTGCCAGCAGTTTGGGACAGGGCAATCGCGAGCAGTTCTTC	CASSLGQGNREQFF
TRBD2	TRBJ2-3	TRBV30	.	TGTGCCTGGAGTCCCGGGACTAGCGGGACGGATACGCAGTATTTT	CAWSPGTSGTDTQYF
TRBD1	TRBJ1-1	TRBV4-2	.	TGTGCCAGCAGCCAAAATCCCTCCCACAGGGGGGAAGCTTTCTTT	CASSQNPSHRGEAFF
TRBD1	TRBJ2-1	TRBV6-5	.	TGTGCCAGCAGTCAACGGGACAGATACAATGAGCAGTTCTTC	CASSQRDRYNEQFF
TRBD2	TRBJ2-7	TRBV5-4	once	TGTGCCAGCAACCCAGGACTAGCGGGCCCCTACGAGCAGTACTTC	CASNPGLAGPYEQYF
.	TRBJ2-1	TRBV28	.	TGTGCCAGCAGTTTACGGGGACTCGCGCGTGAGCAGTTCTTC	CASSLRGLAREQFF
TRBD1	TRBJ2-1	TRBV5-1	once	TGCGCCAGCAGCCTGGGGGACAGCTCCTACAATGAGCAGTTCTTC	CASSLGDSSYNEQFF
.	TRBJ1-1	TRBV28	.	TGTGCCAGCAGTTTATTGGTCAGGCCTCACACTGAAGCTTTCTTT	CASSLLVRPHTEAFF
.	TRBJ1-1	TRBV12-5	.	TGTGCTAGTGGTTTGGACCTTGGCGGTGAAGCTTTCTTT	CASGLDLGGEAFF
.	TRBJ1-4	TRBV30	.	TGTGCCTGGAGTGTTCGGGGGGCGTATGATGAAAAACTGTTTTTT	CAWSVRGAYDEKLFF
TRBD2	TRBJ2-1	TRBV5-4	.	TGTGCCAGCAGCCCCGGGGGGAGCTCCTACAATGAGCAGTTCTTC	CASSPGGSSYNEQFF
.	TRBJ2-1	TRBV19	.	TGTGCCAGTAGTATGTTCGGTATCGTCGCTGAGCAGTTCTTC	CASSMFGIVAEQFF
.	TRBJ1-1	TRBV5-1	.	TGCGCCAGCAGCGATGGTGGGGGGCCGAACACTGAAGCTTTCTTT	CASSDGGGPNTEAFF
.	TRBJ2-7	TRBV7-9	.	TGTGCCAGCAGCCTCCGACTAGGGGACGAGCAGTACTTC	CASSLRLGDEQYF
.	TRBJ2-1	TRBV28	.	TGTGCCAGCAGTATTAAGGGGTACGACTCCTACAATGAGCAGTTCTTC	CASSIKGYDSYNEQFF
.	TRBJ2-7	TRBV7-9	.	TGTGCCAGCAGCTTCCCCACAGACGAGCAGTACTTC	CASSFPTDEQYF
.	TRBJ1-1	TRBV5-4	.	TGTGCCAGCGGGCGGGGGGCCGGGAACACTGAAGCTTTCTTT	CASGRGAGNTEAFF
.	TRBJ1-4	TRBV6-1	.	TGTGCCAGCAGTGAAGCGTGGTGGTCAGGGGATGTGTCGGATGAAAAACTGTTTTTT	CASSEAWWSGDVSDEKLFF
.	TRBJ2-1	TRBV28	.	TGTGCCAGCAGTTTACCCGCGAACAGGGCAGGGTGGAAGTTCTTC	CASSLPANRAGWKFF
.	TRBJ1-2	TRBV7-2	.	TGTGCCAGCAGCCCACGAGGGGGTAATGGCTACACCTTC	CASSPRGGNGYTF
.	TRBJ2-1	TRBV10-2	.	TGCGCCAGCAGTGAACGGGGTTACAATGAGCAGTTCTTC	CASSERGYNEQFF
TRBD1	TRBJ1-2	TRBV6-1	.	TGTGCCACCATGACAGGGTTATACGGCTACACCTTC	CATMTGLYGYTF
.	TRBJ2-1	TRBV11-2	.	TGTGCCAGCAGCTTATTCCCCCCCAATGAGCAGTTCTTC	CASSLFPPNEQFF
TRBD2	TRBJ2-1	TRBV27	.	TGTGCCAGCAGTTTAGTGTTGGTAGCGGGAGTGAATGAGCAGTTCTTC	CASSLVLVAGVNEQFF
TRBD1	TRBJ2-7	TRBV19	.	TGTGCCAGTAGAGTTACACAGGGGGCCTACGAGCAGTACTTC	CASRVTQGAYEQYF